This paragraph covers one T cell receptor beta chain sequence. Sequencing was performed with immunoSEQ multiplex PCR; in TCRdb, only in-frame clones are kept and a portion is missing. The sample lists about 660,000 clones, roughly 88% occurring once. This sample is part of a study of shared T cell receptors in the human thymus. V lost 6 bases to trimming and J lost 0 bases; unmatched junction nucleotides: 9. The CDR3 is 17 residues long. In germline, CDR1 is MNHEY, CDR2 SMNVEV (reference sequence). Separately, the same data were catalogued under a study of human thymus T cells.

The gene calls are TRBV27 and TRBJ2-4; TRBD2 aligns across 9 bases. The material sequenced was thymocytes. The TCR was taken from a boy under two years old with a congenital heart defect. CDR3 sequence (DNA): TGTGCCAGCAGATCGACGACTAGCGGCCTAGCCAAAAACATTCAGTACTTC. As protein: CASRSTTSGLAKNIQYF.